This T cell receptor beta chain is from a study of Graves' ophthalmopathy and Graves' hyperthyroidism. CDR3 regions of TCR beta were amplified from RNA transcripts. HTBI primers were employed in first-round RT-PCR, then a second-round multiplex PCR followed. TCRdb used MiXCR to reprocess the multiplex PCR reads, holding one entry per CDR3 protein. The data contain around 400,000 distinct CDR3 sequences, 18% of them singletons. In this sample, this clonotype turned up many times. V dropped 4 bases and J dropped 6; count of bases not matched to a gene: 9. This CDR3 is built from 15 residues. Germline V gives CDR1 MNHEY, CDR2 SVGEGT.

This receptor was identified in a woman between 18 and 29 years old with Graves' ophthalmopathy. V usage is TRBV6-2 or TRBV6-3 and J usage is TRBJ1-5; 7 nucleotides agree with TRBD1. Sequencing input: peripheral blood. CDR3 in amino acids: CASSSETGVAQPQHF. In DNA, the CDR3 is TGTGCCAGCAGTTCAGAAACAGGGGTGGCTCAGCCCCAGCATTTT.